The subject of this entry is one TCR beta chain. The participants were between about 18 and 90 years old and came from under 25 US areas. This specimen comes from a study of blood T cell repertoires in COVID-19. Across the study: T cells, B-cell-depleted T cells, or PBMCs supplied cDNA or gDNA.

Original processing notes: From reference gene primer amplification, estimates of nucleated cell counts were derived. Produced via immunoSEQ multiplex PCR; TCRdb's table is partial and in-frame only. V and J calls and clone size are copied from that table; D and trimming were computed from the DNA. The sample lists approximately 440,000 clones; 90% were seen once. CDR1 and CDR2 (germline): SGDLS, YYNGEE. CDR3 length equals 15 residues. V was trimmed by 0 bases and J by 2 bases, leaving 8 bases between them. Sequences were obtained from PBMCs or T cells enriched from blood (not recorded which). This TCR was recovered from a man in his late teens or twenties who had recovered from COVID-19. V gene TRBV9 combines with J gene TRBJ1-4; D is undetermined. In DNA form, the CDR3 reads TGTGCCAGCAGCGTAGGAGGGCGGACTAATGAAAAACTGTTTTTT. Protein sequence: CASSVGGRTNEKLFF.